This T cell receptor beta chain derives from a study of beta chain features in type 1 diabetes. Regarding the study as a whole: Type 1 diabetes patients showed fewer insertions and more deletions at VDJ junctions.

A note on this clone: Its antigen is still unknown.

All of the isolated RNA was reverse transcribed, so expressed TCRB transcripts were sequenced. Method: immunoSEQ multiplex PCR; TCRdb's copy keeps in-frame clones and lacks some. Of 900,000 or so clones in the sample, 15% to 20% were seen once. The V gene's germline CDR1 is MDHEN and CDR2 SYDVKM. The CDR3 length is 15 residues. Trimming cost V 3 bases and J 4 bases, with 13 bases left between them. The chain combines TRBV28 with TRBJ1-3, with a weak D call TRBD1 (6 bases). The sequence came from a woman aged 18-35 years in good health. Sample: naive CD4+ T cells from blood. The CDR3 loop is CASSFNRVTGNTIYF. In DNA form, the CDR3 reads TGTGCCAGCAGTTTTAACAGGGTGACCGGAAACACCATATATTTT.